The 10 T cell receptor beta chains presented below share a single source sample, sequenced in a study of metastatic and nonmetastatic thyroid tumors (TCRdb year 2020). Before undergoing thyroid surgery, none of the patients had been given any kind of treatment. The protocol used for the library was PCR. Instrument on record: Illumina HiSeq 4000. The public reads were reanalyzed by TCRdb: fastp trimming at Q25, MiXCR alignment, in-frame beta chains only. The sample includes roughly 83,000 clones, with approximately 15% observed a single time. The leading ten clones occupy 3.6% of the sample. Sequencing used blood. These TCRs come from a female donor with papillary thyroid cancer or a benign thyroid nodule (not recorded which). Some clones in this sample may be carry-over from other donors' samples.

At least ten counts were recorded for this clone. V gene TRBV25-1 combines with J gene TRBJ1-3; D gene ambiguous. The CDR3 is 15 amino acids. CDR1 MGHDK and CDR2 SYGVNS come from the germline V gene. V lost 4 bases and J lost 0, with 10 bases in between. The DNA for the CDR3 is TGTGCCAGCAGTGTCTACGGCGGCTCTGGAAACACCATATATTTT. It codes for CASSVYGGSGNTIYF.

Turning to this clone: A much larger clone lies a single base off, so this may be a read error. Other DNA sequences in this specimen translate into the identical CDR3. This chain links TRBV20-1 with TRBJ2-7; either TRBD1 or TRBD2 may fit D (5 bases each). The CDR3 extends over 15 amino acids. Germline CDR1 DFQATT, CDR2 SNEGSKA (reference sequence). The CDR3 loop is CSARGYPGPSYEQYF. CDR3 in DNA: TGCAGCGCTAGAGGGTATCCGGGACCCTCCTACGAGCAGTACTTC.

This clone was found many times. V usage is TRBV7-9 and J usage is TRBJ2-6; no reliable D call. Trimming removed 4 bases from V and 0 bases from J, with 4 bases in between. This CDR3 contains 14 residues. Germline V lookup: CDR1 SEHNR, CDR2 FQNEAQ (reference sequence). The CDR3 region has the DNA TGTGCCAGCAGCTCAGACTCTGGGGCCAACGTCCTGACTTTC. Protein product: CASSSDSGANVLTF.

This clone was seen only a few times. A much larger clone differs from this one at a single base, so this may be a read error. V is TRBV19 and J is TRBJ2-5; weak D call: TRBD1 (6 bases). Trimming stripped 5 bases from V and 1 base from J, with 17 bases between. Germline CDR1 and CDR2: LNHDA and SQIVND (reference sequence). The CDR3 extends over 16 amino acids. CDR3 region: CASSSKAGALQETQYF. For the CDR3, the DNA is TGTGCCAGTAGTTCCAAGGCAGGGGCCCTCCAAGAGACCCAGTACTTC.

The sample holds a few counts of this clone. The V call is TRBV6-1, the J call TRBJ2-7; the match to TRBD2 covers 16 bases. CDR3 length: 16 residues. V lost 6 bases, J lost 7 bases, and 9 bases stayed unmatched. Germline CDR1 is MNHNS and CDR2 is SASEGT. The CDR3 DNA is TGTGCCAGCAGCCAGGGACTAGCGGGAGGGCCGGGAGAGCAGTACGTC. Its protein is CASSQGLAGGPGEQYV.

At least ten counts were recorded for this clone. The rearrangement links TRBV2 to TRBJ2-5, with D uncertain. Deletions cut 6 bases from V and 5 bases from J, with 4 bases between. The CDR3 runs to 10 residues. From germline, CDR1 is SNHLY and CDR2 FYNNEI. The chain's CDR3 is CASRDETQYF. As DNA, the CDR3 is TGTGCCAGCAGGGATGAGACCCAGTACTTC.

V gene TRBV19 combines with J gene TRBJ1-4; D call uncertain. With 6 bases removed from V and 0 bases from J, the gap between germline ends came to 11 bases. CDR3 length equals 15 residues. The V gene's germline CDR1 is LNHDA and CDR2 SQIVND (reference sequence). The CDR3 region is CASSGTAATNEKLFF. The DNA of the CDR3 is TGTGCCAGTAGCGGCACTGCTGCAACTAATGAAAAACTGTTTTTT.

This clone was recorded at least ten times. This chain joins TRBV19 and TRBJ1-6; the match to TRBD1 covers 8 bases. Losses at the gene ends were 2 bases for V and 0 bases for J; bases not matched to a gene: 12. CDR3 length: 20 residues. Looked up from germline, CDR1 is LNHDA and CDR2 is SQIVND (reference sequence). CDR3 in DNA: TGTGCCAGTAGTATACGGGCCCAGCAGGGGGCAAGCTCCTATAATTCACCCCTCCACTTT. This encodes CASSIRAQQGASSYNSPLHF.

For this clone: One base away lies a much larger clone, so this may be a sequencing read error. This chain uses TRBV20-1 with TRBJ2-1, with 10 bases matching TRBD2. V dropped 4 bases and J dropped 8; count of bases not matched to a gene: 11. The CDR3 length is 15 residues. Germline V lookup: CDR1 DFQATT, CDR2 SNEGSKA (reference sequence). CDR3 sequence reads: CSAISVLAGSDEQFF. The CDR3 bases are TGCAGTGCTATTAGCGTACTAGCGGGGAGCGATGAGCAGTTCTTC.

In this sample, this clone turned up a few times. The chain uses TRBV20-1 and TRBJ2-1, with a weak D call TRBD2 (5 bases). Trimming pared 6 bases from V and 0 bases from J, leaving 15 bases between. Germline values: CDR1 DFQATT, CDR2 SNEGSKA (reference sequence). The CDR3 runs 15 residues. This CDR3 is CSARRTPSSYNEQFF. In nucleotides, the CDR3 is TGCAGTGCCCGACGGACTCCGAGCTCCTACAATGAGCAGTTCTTC.